Included here is one T cell receptor beta chain sequence, with context. Its binding antigen is unknown. Per-nucleotide qualities are absent, and no much larger clonotype sits a single base away. Participants in the prospective study were enrolled through a virtual design, were aged roughly 18 to 100 years, and lived in roughly 24 United States geographic areas. In the prospective study, participants were assigned to cohorts based on the clinical history participants reported in a screening survey and a study questionnaire. ImmuneRACE Cohort 3 recovered participants were defined by two consecutive negative NP/OP PCR tests, healthcare professional clearance, or symptom resolution. Mobile phlebotomists in the prospective study collected whole blood, serum and a nasopharyngeal or oropharyngeal swab from every participant. Participants in the prospective study had the option to provide additional blood draws and questionnaires over a roughly two-month period. Before DNA extraction, prospective study blood samples were shipped either frozen or at room temperature.

The data belong to a study of blood T cell repertoires in COVID-19 (dated by TCRdb to between 2020 and 2021). For the wider study: The collaborator samples originated in the United States, Italy and Spain and spanned the acute and convalescent phases of COVID-19. The samples were drawn from two sources: the first 160 participants of the ongoing ImmuneRACE study, and about 1,300 subjects contributed by 6 global collaborators. Subjects who had been exposed to COVID-19, were actively infected with it, or had recovered from it provided the deeply sampled blood TCRbeta repertoires that made up the dataset. The sample metadata nearly always contained a de-identified subject ID, COVID-19 status, age in years and sex. The prospective study material was composed of cDNA or gDNA derived from T cells, B-cell-depleted T cells, or PBMCs. Where available, HLA class I and class II types were taken from metadata supplied by the sample provider and were not determined by assay-based typing. The repertoires were made available in a free public database intended to serve as a resource for research on the immune response to SARS-CoV-2.

The CDR3 contains 15 residues, cysteine and phenylalanine counted. Just CDR3 DNA is preserved here, 45 bases in frame from base 1. CDR1 and CDR2 were assigned from the germline V gene as MNHEY and SVGEGT. V is reduced by 4 bases and J by 4 bases, leaving a spacing of 16 bases between them. TCRbeta CDR3 regions were amplified from genomic DNA by means of the immunoSEQ Assay, a bias-controlled multiplex PCR. For the original study's pipeline: Nucleated cell counts per sample were estimated from amplification of reference gene primers within the assay. To quantify the absolute abundance of each unique TCRbeta CDR3 rearrangement, sequence reads were collapsed and filtered. For each sample, productive Simpson clonality was calculated as the square root of Simpson's diversity index over productive rearrangements. Drawn from immuneACCESS, this table holds only the in-frame rearrangements with V and J called that TCRdb kept. Clones are partly lost; checked studies trace under half to an unresolved V gene and leave the rest unexplained. The V and J calls and the clone size are those of that table, but D and trimming were determined from the DNA. Counted in this sample were about 310,000 clones; over 80% of them appeared once. The ten largest make up 8.9% of the sample.

Summary of the overall study and its limitations: The quantity of clinical and demographic metadata differed by source and by participant and was supplied without curation.

Material for sequencing was PBMCs or T cells enriched from blood (not recorded which). Recombination joined TRBV6-2 or TRBV6-3 with TRBJ1-2, and perhaps TRBD1 as D gene, on 5 matching bases. The TCR comes from a woman aged 18-29 years who had recovered from COVID-19. The DNA reads as follows: TGTGCCAGCAGTTCCCGCGGGAGCGGGGGCTATGGCTACACCTTC. This translates into CASSSRGSGGYGYTF.